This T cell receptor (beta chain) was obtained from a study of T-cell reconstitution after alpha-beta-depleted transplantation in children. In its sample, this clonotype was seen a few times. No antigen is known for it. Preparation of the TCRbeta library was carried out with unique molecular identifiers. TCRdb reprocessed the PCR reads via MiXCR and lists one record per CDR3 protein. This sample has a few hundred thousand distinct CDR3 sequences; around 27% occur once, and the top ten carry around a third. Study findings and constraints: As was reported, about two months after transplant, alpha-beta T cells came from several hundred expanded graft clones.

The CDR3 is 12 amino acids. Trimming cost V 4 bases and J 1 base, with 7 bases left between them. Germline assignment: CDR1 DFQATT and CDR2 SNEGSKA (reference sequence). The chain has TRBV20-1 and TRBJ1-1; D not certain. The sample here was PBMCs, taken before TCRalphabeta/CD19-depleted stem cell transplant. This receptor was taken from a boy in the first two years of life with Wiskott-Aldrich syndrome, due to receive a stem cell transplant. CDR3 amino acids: CSATDKNTEAFF. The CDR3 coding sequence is TGCAGTGCTACCGACAAGAACACTGAAGCTTTCTTT.